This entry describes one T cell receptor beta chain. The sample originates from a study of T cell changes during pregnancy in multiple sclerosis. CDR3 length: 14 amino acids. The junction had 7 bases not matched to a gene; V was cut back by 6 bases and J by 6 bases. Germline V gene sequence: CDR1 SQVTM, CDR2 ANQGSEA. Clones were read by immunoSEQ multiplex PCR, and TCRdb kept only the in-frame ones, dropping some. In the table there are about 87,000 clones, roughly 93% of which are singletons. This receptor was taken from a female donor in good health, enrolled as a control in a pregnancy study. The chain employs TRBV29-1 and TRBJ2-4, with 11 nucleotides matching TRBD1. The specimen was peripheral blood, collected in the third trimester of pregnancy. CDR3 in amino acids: CSVWTGGAGNIQYF. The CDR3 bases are TGCAGCGTCTGGACAGGGGGCGCAGGAAACATTCAGTACTTC.